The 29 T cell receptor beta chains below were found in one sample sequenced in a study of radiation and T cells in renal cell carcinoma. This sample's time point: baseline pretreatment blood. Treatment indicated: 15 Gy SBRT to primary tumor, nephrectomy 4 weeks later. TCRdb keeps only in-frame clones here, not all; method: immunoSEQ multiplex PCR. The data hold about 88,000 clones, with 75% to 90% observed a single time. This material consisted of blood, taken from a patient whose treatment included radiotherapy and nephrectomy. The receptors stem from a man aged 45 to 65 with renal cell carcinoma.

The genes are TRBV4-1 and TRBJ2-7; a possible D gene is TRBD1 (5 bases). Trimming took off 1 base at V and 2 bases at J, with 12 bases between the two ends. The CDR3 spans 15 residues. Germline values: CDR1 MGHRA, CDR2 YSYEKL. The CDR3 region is CASSQAPTVTYEQYF. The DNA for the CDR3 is TGCGCCAGCAGCCAAGCCCCGACAGTTACCTACGAGCAGTACTTC.

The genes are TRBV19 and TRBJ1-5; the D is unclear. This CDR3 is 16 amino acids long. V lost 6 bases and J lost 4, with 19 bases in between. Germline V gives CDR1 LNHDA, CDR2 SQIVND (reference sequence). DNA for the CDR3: TGTGCCAGTAGATCATCGCCGAGACGGGAGAATCAGCCCCAGCATTTT. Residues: CASRSSPRRENQPQHF.

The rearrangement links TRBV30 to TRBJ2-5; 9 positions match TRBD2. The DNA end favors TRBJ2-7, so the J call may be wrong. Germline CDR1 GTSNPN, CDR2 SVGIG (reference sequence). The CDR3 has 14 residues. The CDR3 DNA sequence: TGTGCCTGGAGTCCACTAGCGGGCTTCTACGAGCAGTACTTC. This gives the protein CAWSPLAGFYEQYF.

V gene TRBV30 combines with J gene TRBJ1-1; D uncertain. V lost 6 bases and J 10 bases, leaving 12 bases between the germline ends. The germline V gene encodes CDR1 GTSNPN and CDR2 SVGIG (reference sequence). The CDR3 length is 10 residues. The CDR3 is CACFGGGAFF. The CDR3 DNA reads TGTGCCTGTTTCGGCGGAGGAGCTTTCTTT. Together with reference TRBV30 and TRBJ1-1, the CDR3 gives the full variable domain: SQTIHQWPATLVQPVGSPLSLECTVEGTSNPNLYWYRQAAGRGLQLLFYSVGIGQISSEVPQNLSASRPQDRQFILSSKKLLLSDSGFYLCACFGGGAFFGQGTRLTVV.

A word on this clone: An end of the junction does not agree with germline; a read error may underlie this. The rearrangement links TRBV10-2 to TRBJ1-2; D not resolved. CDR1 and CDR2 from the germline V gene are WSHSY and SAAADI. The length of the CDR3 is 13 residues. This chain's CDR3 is CVSSEGWDYGYTF. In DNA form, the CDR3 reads TGCGTCAGCAGTGAAGGGTGGGACTATGGCTACACCTTC.

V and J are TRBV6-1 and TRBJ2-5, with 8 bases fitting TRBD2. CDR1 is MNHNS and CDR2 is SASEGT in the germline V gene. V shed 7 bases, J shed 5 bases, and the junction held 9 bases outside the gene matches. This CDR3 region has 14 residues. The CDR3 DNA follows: TGTGCCAGCACCCTAGGACTAGCCTTTGAGACCCAGTACTTC. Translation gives CASTLGLAFETQYF.

CDR3 protein: CSVTGGNYGYTF. CDR3 nucleotides: TGCAGCGTAACAGGGGGTAACTATGGCTACACCTTC. This chain uses TRBV29-1 with TRBJ1-2; TRBD1 matches at 8 bases. Germline V CDR1 and CDR2: SQVTM, ANQGSEA. The trim removed 6 bases at V and 1 base at J, leaving 1 base unmatched. This CDR3 is built from 12 residues.

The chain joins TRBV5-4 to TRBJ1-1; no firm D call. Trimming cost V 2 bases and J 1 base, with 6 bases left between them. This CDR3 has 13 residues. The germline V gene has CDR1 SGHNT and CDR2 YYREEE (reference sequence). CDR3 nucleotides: TGTGCCAGCAGCTTACAGCAGAACACTGAAGCTTTCTTT. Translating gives CASSLQQNTEAFF. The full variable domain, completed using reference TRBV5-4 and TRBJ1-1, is ETGVTQSPTHLIKTRGQQVTLRCSSQSGHNTVSWYQQALGQGPQFIFQYYREEENGRGNFPPRFSGLQFPNYSSELNVNALELDDSALYLCASSLQQNTEAFFGQGTRLTVV.

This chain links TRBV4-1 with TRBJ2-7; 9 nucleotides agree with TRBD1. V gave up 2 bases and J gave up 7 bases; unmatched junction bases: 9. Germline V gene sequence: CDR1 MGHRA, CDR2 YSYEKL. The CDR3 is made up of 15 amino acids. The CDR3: CASSQSRGTGPEQYF. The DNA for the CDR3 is TGCGCCAGCAGCCAATCGAGGGGGACAGGGCCTGAGCAGTACTTC.

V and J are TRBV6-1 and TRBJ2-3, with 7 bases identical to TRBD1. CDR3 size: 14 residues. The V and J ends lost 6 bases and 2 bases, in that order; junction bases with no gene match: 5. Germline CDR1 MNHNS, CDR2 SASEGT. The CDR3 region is CASRWGTATDTQYF. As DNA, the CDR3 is TGTGCCAGCAGGTGGGGGACAGCCACAGATACGCAGTATTTT.

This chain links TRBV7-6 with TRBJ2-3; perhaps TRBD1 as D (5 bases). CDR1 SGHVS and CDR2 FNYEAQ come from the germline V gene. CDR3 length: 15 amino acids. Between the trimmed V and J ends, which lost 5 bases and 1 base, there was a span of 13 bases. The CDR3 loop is CASSLRVKGTDTQYF. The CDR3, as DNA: TGTGCCAGCAGCCTCAGGGTTAAGGGCACAGATACGCAGTATTTT.

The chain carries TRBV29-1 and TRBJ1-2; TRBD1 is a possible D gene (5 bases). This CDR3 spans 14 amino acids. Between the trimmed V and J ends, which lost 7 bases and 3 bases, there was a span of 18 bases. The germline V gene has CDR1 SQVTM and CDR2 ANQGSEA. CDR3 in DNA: TGCAGCGCCCACCCCCGGGACCGGGACTATGGCTACACCTTC. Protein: CSAHPRDRDYGYTF.

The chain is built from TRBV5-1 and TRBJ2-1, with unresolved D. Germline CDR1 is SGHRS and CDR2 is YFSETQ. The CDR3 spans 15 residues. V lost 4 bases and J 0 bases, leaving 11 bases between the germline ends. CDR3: CASSPSVSSYNEQFF. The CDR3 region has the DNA TGCGCCAGCAGCCCATCCGTTAGCTCCTACAATGAGCAGTTCTTC. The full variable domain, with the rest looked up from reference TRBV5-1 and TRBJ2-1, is KAGVTQTPRYLIKTRGQQVTLSCSPISGHRSVSWYQQTPGQGLQFLFEYFSETQRNKGNFPGRFSGRQFSNSRSEMNVSTLELGDSALYLCASSPSVSSYNEQFFGPGTRLTVL.

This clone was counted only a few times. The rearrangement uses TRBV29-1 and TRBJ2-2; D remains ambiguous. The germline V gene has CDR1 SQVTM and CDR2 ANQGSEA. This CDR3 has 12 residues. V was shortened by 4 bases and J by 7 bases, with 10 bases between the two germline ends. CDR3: CSVGPTNGELFF. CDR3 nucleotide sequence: TGCAGCGTTGGCCCTACCAACGGGGAGCTGTTTTTT.

The CDR3 protein is CASSQDLGGFNREKLFF. Written as DNA, the CDR3 is TGCGCCAGCAGCCAAGATCTTGGGGGTTTCAATCGTGAAAAACTGTTTTTT. The V gene is TRBV4-3, the J gene TRBJ1-4; D might be TRBD1 (5 bases). Germline V lookup: CDR1 LGHNA, CDR2 YSLEER. The CDR3 is 17 residues long. V shed 0 bases and J shed 7 bases, with 18 bases lying between them.

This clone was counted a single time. CDR3 DNA sequence: TGTGCCAGTAGCCGACTAGCGGGGGGGCCCGGGACGCAGTATTTT. This encodes CASSRLAGGPGTQYF. The V and J genes are TRBV19 and TRBJ2-3; TRBD2 matches at 14 bases. V lost 6 bases, J lost 9 bases, and 8 bases stayed unmatched. The germline V gene has CDR1 LNHDA and CDR2 SQIVND (reference sequence). CDR3 length: 15 amino acids.

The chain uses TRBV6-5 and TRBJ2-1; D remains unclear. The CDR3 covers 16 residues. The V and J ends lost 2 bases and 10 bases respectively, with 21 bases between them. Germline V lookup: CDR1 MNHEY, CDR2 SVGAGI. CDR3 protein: CASSYRAESEGQEQFF. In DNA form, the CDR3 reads TGTGCCAGCAGTTACCGCGCGGAATCGGAAGGTCAGGAGCAGTTCTTC.

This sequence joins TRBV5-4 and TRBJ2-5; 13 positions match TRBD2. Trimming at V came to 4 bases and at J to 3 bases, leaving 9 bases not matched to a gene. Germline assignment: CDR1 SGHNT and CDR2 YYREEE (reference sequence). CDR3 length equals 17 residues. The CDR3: CASSASRGTSGKETQYF. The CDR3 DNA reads TGTGCCAGCAGCGCCTCCCGAGGGACTAGCGGGAAAGAGACCCAGTACTTC.

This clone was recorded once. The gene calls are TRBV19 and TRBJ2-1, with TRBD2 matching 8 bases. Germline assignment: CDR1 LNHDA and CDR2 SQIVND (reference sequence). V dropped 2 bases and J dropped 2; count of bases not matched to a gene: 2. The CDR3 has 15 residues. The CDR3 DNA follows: TGTGCCAGTAGTATAAGACTAGCGCCCTACAATGAGCAGTTCTTC. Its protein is CASSIRLAPYNEQFF.

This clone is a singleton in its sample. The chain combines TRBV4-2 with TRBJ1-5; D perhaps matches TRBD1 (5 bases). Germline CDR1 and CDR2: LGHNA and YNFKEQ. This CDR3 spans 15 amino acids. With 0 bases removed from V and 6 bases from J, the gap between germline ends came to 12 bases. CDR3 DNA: TGTGCCAGCAGCCAAGATCCTCAGGGTGGTCAGCCCCAGCATTTT. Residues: CASSQDPQGGQPQHF.

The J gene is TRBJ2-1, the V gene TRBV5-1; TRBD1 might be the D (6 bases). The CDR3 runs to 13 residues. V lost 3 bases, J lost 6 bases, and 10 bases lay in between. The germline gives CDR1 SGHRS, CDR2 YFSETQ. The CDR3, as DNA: TGCGCCAGCAGCTCCTTAGGGGGCAATGAGCAGTTCTTC. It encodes CASSSLGGNEQFF.

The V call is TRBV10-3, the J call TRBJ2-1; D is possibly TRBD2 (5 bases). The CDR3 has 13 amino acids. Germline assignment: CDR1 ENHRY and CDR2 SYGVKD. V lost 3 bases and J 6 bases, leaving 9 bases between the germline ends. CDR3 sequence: CAISEVEGNEQFF. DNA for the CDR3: TGTGCCATCAGTGAAGTAGAGGGCAATGAGCAGTTCTTC.

CDR3 sequence reads: CASSRLAGDGKGEQYF. The CDR3 bases are TGTGCCAGTAGTAGACTAGCGGGAGACGGGAAGGGCGAGCAGTACTTC. The rearrangement links TRBV19 to TRBJ2-7; 12 positions match TRBD2. Per the germline V gene, CDR1 is LNHDA and CDR2 is SQIVND (reference sequence). CDR3 size: 16 residues. V trimming: 4 bases; J trimming: 6 bases; junction bases outside the gene matches: 10. Full variable domain (outside the CDR3, taken from reference TRBV19 and TRBJ2-7): DGGITQSPKYLFRKEGQNVTLSCEQNLNHDAMYWYRQDPGQGLRLIYYSQIVNDFQKGDIAEGYSVSREKKESFPLTVTSAQKNPTAFYLCASSRLAGDGKGEQYFGPGTRLTVT.

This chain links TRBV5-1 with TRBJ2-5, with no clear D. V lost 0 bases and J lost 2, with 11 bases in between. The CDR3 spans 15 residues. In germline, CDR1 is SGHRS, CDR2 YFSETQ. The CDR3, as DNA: TGCGCCAGCAGCTTGGTCCCGGGCCAGCAAGAGACCCAGTACTTC. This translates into CASSLVPGQQETQYF.

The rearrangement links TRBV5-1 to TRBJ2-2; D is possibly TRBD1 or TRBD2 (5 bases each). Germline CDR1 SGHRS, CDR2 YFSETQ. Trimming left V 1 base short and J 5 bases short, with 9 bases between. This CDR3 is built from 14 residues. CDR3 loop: CASSLSGTTGELFF. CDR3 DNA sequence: TGCGCCAGCAGCTTGTCTGGGACGACCGGGGAGCTGTTTTTT.

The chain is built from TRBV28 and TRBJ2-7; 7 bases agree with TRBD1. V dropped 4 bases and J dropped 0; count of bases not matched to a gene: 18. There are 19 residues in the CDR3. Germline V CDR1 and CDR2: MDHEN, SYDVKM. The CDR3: CASSSGTVTFTPNSYEQYF. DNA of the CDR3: TGTGCCAGCAGTTCCGGGACAGTTACCTTTACCCCAAACTCCTACGAGCAGTACTTC.

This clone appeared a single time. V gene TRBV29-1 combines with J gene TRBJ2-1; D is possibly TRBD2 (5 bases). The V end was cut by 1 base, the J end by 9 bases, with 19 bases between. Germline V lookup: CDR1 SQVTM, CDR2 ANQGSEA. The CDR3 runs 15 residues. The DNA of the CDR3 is TGCAGCGTTGAAGGGCAACTAGGTATTGGATCTGAGCAGTTCTTC. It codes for CSVEGQLGIGSEQFF.

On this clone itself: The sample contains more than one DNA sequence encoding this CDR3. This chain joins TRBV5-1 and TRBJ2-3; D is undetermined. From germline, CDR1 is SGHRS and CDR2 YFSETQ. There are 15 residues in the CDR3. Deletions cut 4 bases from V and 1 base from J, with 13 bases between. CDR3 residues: CASSPAYSGTDTQYF. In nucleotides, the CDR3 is TGCGCCAGCAGCCCGGCATACTCGGGCACAGATACGCAGTATTTT.

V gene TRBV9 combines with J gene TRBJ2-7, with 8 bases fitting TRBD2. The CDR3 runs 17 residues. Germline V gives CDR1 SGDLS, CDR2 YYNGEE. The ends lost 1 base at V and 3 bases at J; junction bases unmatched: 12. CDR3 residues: CASSVTTGGGLYYEQYF. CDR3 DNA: TGTGCCAGCAGCGTAACGACCGGCGGGGGGCTGTACTACGAGCAGTACTTC.